This TCR beta chain derives from a study of blood T cell repertoires in COVID-19. The overall study: The origin of the acute and convalescent COVID-19 samples was the United States, Italy and Spain. From T cells, B-cell-depleted T cells, or PBMCs came the material, which was cDNA or gDNA.

Original processing notes: Amplification from reference gene primers served as the basis for estimated nucleated cell counts. Libraries were prepared by immunoSEQ multiplex PCR; TCRdb keeps only in-frame clonotypes and omits some of them. The V and J calls and the clone size are those of that table, but D and trimming were determined from the DNA. The data show about 27,000 clones, around 83% seen once. Sequencing input: peripheral blood. This receptor was identified in a man between 65 and 85 years old with active COVID-19.

CDR3 in amino acids: CAIKGESGYEQYF. The CDR3 DNA reads as TGTGCCATCAAGGGAGAAAGCGGGTACGAGCAGTACTTC. The V call is TRBV10-3, the J call TRBJ2-7, with D tentatively TRBD2 (6 bases). The length of the CDR3 is 13 residues. CDR1 and CDR2 (germline): ENHRY, SYGVKD. V dropped 7 bases and J dropped 4 bases, with 14 bases sitting between them.